A single T cell receptor (beta chain) is shown here with its context. Its antigen is not identified. Only in-frame clones appear in the TCRdb table, and some are missing; sequencing was by immunoSEQ multiplex PCR. Of approximately 32,000 clones detected, approximately 88% appear once; the ten largest clones hold 0.97%. This record belongs to a study of STAT5B mutations in CD4+ large granular lymphocyte leukemia. Overall study: The CDR3 'QG' motif was associated with a particular HLA allele among healthy donors. Notes on the study in general: TRBV06-family usage was enriched in top patient clones (8/27) versus controls (2/35). No patients shared main leukemic clonotypes, though 20% to 25% appeared at low frequency elsewhere.

CDR1 MRHNA and CDR2 SNTAGT come from the germline V gene. The ends were cut back, 2 bases at V and 6 bases at J, with 18 bases in the middle. The CDR3 runs to 16 residues. The V call is TRBV6-4, the J call TRBJ2-3, with D perhaps TRBD1 (7 bases). The origin of this receptor is a human donor in good health. Sequenced: CD4+ T cells from blood buffy coats. In DNA form, the CDR3 reads TGTGCCAGCAGTGACGGGGGGATGACAGGGCCCGATACGCAGTATTTT. Protein: CASSDGGMTGPDTQYF.